These 10 T cell receptor beta chains came from one sample sequenced in a study of blood T cell repertoires in COVID-19. Libraries were prepared by immunoSEQ multiplex PCR; TCRdb keeps only in-frame clonotypes and omits some of them. The data hold about 420,000 clones, with about 87% observed a single time. Sequenced material: peripheral blood. The source is a man between 18 and 35 years old with COVID-19, enrolled during active disease.

V gene TRBV30 combines with J gene TRBJ2-6, with 7 bases lining up with TRBD1. This CDR3 spans 14 amino acids. In germline, CDR1 is GTSNPN, CDR2 SVGIG (reference sequence). J gave up 2 bases and V 5 bases, and 3 bases lay outside the gene matches. The CDR3 protein is CAWGGQAGANVLTF. DNA for the CDR3: TGTGCCTGGGGAGGACAGGCTGGGGCCAACGTCCTGACTTTC.

The chain has TRBV4-2 and TRBJ1-6, with D maybe TRBD1 (6 bases). The germline V gene encodes CDR1 LGHNA and CDR2 YNFKEQ. The CDR3 runs 15 residues. The ends were cut back, 5 bases at V and 7 bases at J, with 15 bases in the middle. The CDR3 region is CASSEAGHSNSPLHF. As DNA, the CDR3 is TGTGCCAGCAGCGAAGCGGGACACTCCAATTCACCCCTCCACTTT.

The chain joins TRBV12-3 or TRBV12-4 to TRBJ2-7, with D hard to call. Trimming pared 8 bases from V and 3 bases from J, leaving 11 bases between. CDR3 length: 12 amino acids. Written as DNA, the CDR3 is TGTGCCAGCGGGCCTTCTCTCTACGAGCAGTACTTC. Translation gives CASGPSLYEQYF.

This clone was observed a single time. The chain joins TRBV5-1 to TRBJ1-2, with D possibly TRBD1 on 5 matching bases. Trimming stripped 0 bases from V and 7 bases from J, with 10 bases between. Germline V lookup: CDR1 SGHRS, CDR2 YFSETQ. This CDR3 comprises 13 residues. CDR3 protein: CASSLDWGGGYTF. The CDR3 coding sequence is TGCGCCAGCAGCTTGGATTGGGGGGGTGGCTACACCTTC.

V gene TRBV6-5 combines with J gene TRBJ2-1; D is undetermined. Germline V CDR1 and CDR2: MNHEY, SVGAGI. The CDR3 contains 14 residues. V was shortened by 1 base and J by 4 bases, with 8 bases between the two germline ends. The CDR3 region is CASSYYVTYNEQFF. DNA for the CDR3: TGTGCCAGCAGTTACTACGTTACTTACAATGAGCAGTTCTTC.

This chain links TRBV27 with TRBJ2-1; TRBD1 matches at 8 bases. Trimming cost V 4 bases and J 2 bases; bases outside gene matches: 22. Germline values: CDR1 MNHEY, CDR2 SMNVEV (reference sequence). The CDR3 is made up of 21 amino acids. In DNA, the CDR3 is TGTGCCAGCAGTTCTATTAACAGGGGGTCTAAATACCTAATGCCCTACAATGAGCAGTTCTTC. Encoded protein: CASSSINRGSKYLMPYNEQFF.

V and J are TRBV6-6 and TRBJ1-5; D not certain. Germline V lookup: CDR1 MNHNY, CDR2 SVGAGI (reference sequence). The ends were cut back, 6 bases at V and 8 bases at J, with 14 bases in the middle. The CDR3 has 13 residues. CDR3: CASSHTQLEPQHF. As DNA, the CDR3 is TGTGCCAGCAGCCATACCCAACTGGAGCCCCAGCATTTT.

The rearrangement links TRBV6-4 to TRBJ2-3; 8 bases fit TRBD1. Germline V gene data show CDR1 as MRHNA and CDR2 as SNTAGT. The CDR3 has 13 amino acids. J gave up 4 bases and V 3 bases, and 0 bases lay outside the gene matches. The DNA of the CDR3 is TGTGCCAGCAGTGAACAGGGGGCAGATACGCAGTATTTT. Translation gives CASSEQGADTQYF.

V gene TRBV9 combines with J gene TRBJ2-1; 10 nucleotides line up with TRBD1. The CDR3 spans 14 residues. Unmatched junction bases numbered 4, after V lost 3 bases and J lost 7 bases. Germline V gene sequence: CDR1 SGDLS, CDR2 YYNGEE. As DNA, the CDR3 is TGTGCCAGCAGCGAGCGACAGGGGGCTAATGAGCAGTTCTTC. Translation: CASSERQGANEQFF.

J is TRBJ2-7 and V is TRBV12-3 or TRBV12-4, with TRBD1 identical over 7 bases. With 8 bases clipped from V and 6 bases from J, the junction kept 10 bases outside the gene matches. The CDR3 has 13 amino acids. CDR3 amino acids: CASGNRGLGEQYF. For the CDR3, the DNA is TGTGCCAGCGGGAACAGGGGTTTGGGCGAGCAGTACTTC.